The clone carrying this T cell receptor beta chain was counted only a few times. Its antigen is still unknown. These data originate in a study of beta chain features in type 1 diabetes. General observations from the study: Any HLA effect on TCRB rearrangement was left unresolved by small sub-analyses. PCR might favor shorter templates, but any such skew would affect patients and controls equally.

The authors reverse transcribed all of the isolated RNA, so sequencing captured expressed TCRB transcripts. Profiled with immunoSEQ multiplex PCR; TCRdb holds only in-frame clones, not every one. The sample lists about 620,000 clones; 15% to 18% were seen once. Markers CD45RO/CCR7/CD25/CD127/CD95/CD27 served to sort CD4+ naive, central memory, regulatory and stem cell-like memory cells. The authors obtained over 95% purity in all sorted populations. The material sequenced was naive CD4+ T cells from blood. The clonotype was recovered from a man aged 18-30 years in good health.

The CDR3 here is CAWSEGHFNQPQHF. CDR3 DNA: TGTGCCTGGAGCGAGGGACACTTCAATCAGCCCCAGCATTTT. The chain recombines TRBV30 with TRBJ1-5, with D tentatively TRBD1 (6 bases). V lost 3 bases, J lost 3 bases, and 12 bases lay in between. In germline, CDR1 is GTSNPN, CDR2 SVGIG (reference sequence). The CDR3 runs 14 residues. The whole variable domain, filled in from reference TRBV30 and TRBJ1-5, reads SQTIHQWPATLVQPVGSPLSLECTVEGTSNPNLYWYRQAAGRGLQLLFYSVGIGQISSEVPQNLSASRPQDRQFILSSKKLLLSDSGFYLCAWSEGHFNQPQHFGDGTRLSIL.